This TCR beta chain was recorded in a study of response to subunit inactivated influenza vaccine. Study-level points and caveats: Each seasonal flu vaccination may recruit only limited new T cells, authors suggested.

TCRdb redid the calling of the RT-PCR reads with MiXCR, one entry per CDR3 protein. The sample records about 530,000 distinct CDR3 sequences, about an eighth being singletons. Germline V CDR1 and CDR2: SGHAT, FQNNGV. Trimming at V came to 5 bases and at J to 0 bases, leaving 8 bases not matched to a gene. This CDR3 has 19 residues. Of note for this clonotype: The antigen is unknown.

The sequence came from a man aged 50 to 59 who received an inactivated influenza vaccine. V usage is TRBV11-2 and J usage is TRBJ2-1; 15 nucleotides agree with TRBD2. The sample in question was PBMCs from blood, obtained on the day of vaccination. The CDR3 DNA sequence: TGTGCCAGCAGCCCTAGGACTAGCGGGAGGGTAGGCTCCTACAATGAGCAGTTCTTC. Amino acid sequence: CASSPRTSGRVGSYNEQFF.